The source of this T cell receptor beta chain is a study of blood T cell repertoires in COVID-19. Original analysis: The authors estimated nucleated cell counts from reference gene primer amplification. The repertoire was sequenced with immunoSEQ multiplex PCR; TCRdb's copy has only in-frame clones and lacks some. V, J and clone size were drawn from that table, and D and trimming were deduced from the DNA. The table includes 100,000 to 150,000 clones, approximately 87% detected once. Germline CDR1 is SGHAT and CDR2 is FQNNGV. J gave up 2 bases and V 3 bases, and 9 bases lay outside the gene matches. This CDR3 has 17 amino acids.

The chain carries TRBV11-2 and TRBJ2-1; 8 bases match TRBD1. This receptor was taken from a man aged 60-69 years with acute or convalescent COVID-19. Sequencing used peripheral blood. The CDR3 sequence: CASSLDRDQWPYNEQFF. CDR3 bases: TGTGCCAGCAGCTTGGACAGGGATCAGTGGCCCTACAATGAGCAGTTCTTC.